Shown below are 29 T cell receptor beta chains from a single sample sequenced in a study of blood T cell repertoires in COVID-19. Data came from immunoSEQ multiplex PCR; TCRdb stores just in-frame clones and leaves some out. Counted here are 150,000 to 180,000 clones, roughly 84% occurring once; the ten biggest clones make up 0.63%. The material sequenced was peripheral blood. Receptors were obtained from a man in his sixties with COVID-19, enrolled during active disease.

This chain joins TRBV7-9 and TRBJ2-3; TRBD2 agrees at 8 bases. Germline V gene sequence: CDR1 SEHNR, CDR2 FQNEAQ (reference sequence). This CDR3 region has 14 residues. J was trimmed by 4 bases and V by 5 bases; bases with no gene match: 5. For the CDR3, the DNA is TGTGCCAGCAGCGAACTGACTAGCGCAGATACGCAGTATTTT. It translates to CASSELTSADTQYF.

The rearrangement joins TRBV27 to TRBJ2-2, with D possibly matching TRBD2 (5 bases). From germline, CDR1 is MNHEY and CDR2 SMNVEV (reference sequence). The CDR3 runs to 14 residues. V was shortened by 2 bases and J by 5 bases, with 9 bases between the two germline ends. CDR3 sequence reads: CASSLKRGTGELFF. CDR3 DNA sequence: TGTGCCAGCAGTTTAAAGCGAGGGACCGGGGAGCTGTTTTTT.

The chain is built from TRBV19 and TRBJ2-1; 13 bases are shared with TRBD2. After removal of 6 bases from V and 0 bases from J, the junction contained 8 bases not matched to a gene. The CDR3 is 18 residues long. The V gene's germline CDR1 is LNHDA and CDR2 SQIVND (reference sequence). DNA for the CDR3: TGTGCCAGTAGGCCGACTAGCGGGGGGCCACCCTCCTACAATGAGCAGTTCTTC. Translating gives CASRPTSGGPPSYNEQFF. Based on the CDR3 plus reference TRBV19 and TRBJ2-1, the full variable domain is DGGITQSPKYLFRKEGQNVTLSCEQNLNHDAMYWYRQDPGQGLRLIYYSQIVNDFQKGDIAEGYSVSREKKESFPLTVTSAQKNPTAFYLCASRPTSGGPPSYNEQFFGPGTRLTVL.

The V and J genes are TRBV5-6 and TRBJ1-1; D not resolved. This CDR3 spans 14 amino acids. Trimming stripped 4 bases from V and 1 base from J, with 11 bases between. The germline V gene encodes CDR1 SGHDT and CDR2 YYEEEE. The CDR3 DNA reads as TGTGCCAGCAGCCCTCTCCCAGAGAACACTGAAGCTTTCTTT. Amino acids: CASSPLPENTEAFF. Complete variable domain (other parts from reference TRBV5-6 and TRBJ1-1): DAGVTQSPTHLIKTRGQQVTLRCSPKSGHDTVSWYQQALGQGPQFIFQYYEEEERQRGNFPDRFSGHQFPNYSSELNVNALLLGDSALYLCASSPLPENTEAFFGQGTRLTVV.

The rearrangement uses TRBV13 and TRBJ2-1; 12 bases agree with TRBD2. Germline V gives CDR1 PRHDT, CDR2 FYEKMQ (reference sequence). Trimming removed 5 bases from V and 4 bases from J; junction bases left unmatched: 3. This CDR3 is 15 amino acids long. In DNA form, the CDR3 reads TGTGCCAGCAGCCGGACTAGCGGGGCATACAATGAGCAGTTCTTC. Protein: CASSRTSGAYNEQFF.

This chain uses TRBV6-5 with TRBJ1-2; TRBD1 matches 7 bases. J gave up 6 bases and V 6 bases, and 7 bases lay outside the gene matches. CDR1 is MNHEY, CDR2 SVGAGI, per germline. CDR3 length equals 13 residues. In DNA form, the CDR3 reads TGTGCCAGCAGCCTATACAGGGGAGATGGCTACACCTTC. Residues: CASSLYRGDGYTF.

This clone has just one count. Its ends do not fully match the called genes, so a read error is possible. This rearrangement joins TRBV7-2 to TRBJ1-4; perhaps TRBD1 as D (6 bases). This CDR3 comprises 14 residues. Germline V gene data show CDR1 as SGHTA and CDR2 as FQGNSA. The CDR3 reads CASSLVRGGAHINF. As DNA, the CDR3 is TGTGCCAGCAGCTTAGTAAGGGGGGGCGCACATATCAATTTT.

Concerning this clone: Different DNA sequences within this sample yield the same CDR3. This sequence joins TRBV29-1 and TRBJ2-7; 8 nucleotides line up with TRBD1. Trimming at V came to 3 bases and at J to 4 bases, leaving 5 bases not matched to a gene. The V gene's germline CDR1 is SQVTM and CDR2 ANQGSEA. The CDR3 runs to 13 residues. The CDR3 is CSVERQGAYEQYF. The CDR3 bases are TGCAGCGTTGAGAGGCAGGGGGCTTACGAGCAGTACTTC.

DNA for the CDR3: TGTGCCAGCAGTGAAACCGTGACTAGCGGGGCTTTAGATACGCAGTATTTT. Residues: CASSETVTSGALDTQYF. The chain couples TRBV25-1 to TRBJ2-3, with TRBD2 identical over 11 bases. V shed 2 bases and J 5 bases; nucleotides not matched to a gene: 9. CDR1 MGHDK and CDR2 SYGVNS come from the germline V gene. The CDR3 covers 17 residues.

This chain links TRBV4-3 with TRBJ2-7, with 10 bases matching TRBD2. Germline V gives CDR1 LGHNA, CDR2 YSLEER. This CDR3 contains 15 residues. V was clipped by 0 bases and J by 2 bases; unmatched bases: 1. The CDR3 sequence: CASSQDSGGAYEQYF. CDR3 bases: TGCGCCAGCAGCCAAGACAGCGGGGGGGCCTACGAGCAGTACTTC.

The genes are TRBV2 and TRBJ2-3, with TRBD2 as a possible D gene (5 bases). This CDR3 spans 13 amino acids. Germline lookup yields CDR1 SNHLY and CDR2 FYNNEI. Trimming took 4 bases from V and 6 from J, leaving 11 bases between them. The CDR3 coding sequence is TGTGCCAGCAGTGTCGGAGGTGCGGATACGCAGTATTTT. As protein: CASSVGGADTQYF. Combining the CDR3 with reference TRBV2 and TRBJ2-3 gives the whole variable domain EPEVTQTPSHQVTQMGQEVILRCVPISNHLYFYWYRQILGQKVEFLVSFYNNEISEKSEIFDDQFSVERPDGSNFTLKIRSTKLEDSAMYFCASSVGGADTQYFGPGTRLTVL.

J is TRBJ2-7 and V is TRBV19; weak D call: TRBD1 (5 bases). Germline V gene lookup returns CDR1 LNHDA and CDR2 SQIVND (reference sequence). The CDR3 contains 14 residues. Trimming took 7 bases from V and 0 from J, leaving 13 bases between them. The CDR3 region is CASMNPGSSYEQYF. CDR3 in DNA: TGTGCCAGTATGAATCCAGGGTCCTCCTACGAGCAGTACTTC.

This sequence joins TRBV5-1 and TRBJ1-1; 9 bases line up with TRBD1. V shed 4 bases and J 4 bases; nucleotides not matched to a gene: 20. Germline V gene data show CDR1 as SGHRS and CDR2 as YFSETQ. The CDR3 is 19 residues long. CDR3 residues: CASSALGGQGELLGTEAFF. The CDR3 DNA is TGCGCCAGCAGCGCCCTAGGGGGACAGGGCGAGTTGTTGGGCACTGAAGCTTTCTTT.

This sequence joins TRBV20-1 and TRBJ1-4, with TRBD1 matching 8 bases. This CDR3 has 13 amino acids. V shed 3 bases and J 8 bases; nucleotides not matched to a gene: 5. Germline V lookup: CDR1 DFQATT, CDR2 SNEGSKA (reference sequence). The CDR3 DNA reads TGCAGTGCTAGTAAACAGGGGGTCGAAAAACTGTTTTTT. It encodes CSASKQGVEKLFF.

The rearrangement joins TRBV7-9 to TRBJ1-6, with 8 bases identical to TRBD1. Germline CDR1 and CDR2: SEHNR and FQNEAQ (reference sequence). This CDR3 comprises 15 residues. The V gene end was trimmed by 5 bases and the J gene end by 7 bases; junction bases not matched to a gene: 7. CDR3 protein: CASSRGQGTNSPLHF. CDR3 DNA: TGTGCCAGCAGCCGCGGACAGGGAACGAATTCACCCCTCCACTTT. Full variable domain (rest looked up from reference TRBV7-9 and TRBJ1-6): DTGVSQNPRHKITKRGQNVTFRCDPISEHNRLYWYRQTLGQGPEFLTYFQNEAQLEKSRLLSDRFSAERPKGSFSTLEIQRTEQGDSAMYLCASSRGQGTNSPLHFGNGTRLTVT.

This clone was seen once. The CDR3 DNA sequence: TGTGCCAGCAGCTATCAGGGGGGCAGCGCCATGAACACTGAAGCTTTCTTT. Protein: CASSYQGGSAMNTEAFF. The chain links TRBV5-5 to TRBJ1-1, with 7 bases aligning to TRBD1. In germline, CDR1 is SGHKS, CDR2 YYEKEE (reference sequence). There are 17 residues in the CDR3. Trimming cost V 3 bases and J 0 bases; bases outside gene matches: 11.

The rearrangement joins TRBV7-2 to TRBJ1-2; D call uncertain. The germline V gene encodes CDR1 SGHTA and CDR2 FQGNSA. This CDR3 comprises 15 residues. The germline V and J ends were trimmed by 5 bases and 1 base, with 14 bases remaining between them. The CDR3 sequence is CASSPWVAGNYGYTF. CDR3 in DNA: TGTGCCAGCAGCCCTTGGGTAGCCGGTAACTATGGCTACACCTTC.

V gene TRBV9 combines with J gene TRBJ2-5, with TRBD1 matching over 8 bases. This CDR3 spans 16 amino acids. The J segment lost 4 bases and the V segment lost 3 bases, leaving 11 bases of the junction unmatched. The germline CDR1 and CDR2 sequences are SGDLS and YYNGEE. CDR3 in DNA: TGTGCCAGCAGCGCGTCCTGGGGACAGGTACTAGAGACCCAGTACTTC. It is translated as CASSASWGQVLETQYF.

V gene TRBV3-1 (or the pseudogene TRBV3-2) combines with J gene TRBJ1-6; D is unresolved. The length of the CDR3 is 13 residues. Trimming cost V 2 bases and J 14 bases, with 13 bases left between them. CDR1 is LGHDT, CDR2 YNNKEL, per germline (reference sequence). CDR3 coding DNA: TGTGCCAGCAGCCAACCGCGGGGTAAGTCCCTCCACTTT. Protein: CASSQPRGKSLHF.

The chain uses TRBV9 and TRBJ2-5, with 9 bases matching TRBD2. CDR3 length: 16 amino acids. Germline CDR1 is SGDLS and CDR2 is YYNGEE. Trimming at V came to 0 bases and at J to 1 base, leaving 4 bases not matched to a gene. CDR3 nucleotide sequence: TGTGCCAGCAGCGTAGGAGCTAGCGGGACCCAAGAGACCCAGTACTTC. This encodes CASSVGASGTQETQYF.

The CDR3 DNA follows: TGTGCCAGCAGCCGGGACAGGACTAATGAAAAACTGTTTTTT. Amino acids: CASSRDRTNEKLFF. V usage is TRBV7-2 and J usage is TRBJ1-4; 8 bases are a match to TRBD1. Looked up from germline, CDR1 is SGHTA and CDR2 is FQGNSA. V was pared by 5 bases and J by 2 bases, with 1 base of the junction left unmatched. The CDR3 extends over 14 amino acids.

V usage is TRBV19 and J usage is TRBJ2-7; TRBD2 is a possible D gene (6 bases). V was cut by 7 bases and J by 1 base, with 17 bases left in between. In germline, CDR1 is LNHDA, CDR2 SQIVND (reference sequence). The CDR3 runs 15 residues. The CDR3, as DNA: TGTGCCAGTACCCCCGGGGGAACGGGTTCCTACGAGCAGTACTTC. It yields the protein CASTPGGTGSYEQYF.

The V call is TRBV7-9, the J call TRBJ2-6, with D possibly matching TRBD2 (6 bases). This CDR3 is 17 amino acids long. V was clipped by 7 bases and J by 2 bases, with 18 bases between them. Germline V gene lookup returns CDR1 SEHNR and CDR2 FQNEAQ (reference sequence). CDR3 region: CASTKERLVTGANVLTF. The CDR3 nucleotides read TGTGCCAGCACCAAGGAGAGACTAGTAACTGGGGCCAACGTCCTGACTTTC.

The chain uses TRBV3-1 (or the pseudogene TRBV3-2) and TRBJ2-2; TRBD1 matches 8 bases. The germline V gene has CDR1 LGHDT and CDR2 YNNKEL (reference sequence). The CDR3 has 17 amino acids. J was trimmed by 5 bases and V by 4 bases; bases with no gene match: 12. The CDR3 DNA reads TGTGCCAGCAGCCCTGGGCAGGGGGCGCCGCGGACCGGGGAGCTGTTTTTT. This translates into CASSPGQGAPRTGELFF.

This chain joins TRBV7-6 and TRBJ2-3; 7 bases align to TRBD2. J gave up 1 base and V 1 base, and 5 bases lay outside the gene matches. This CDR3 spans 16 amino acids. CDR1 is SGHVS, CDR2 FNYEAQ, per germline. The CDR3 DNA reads TGTGCCAGCAGCTTAGGACAAAGCGGGGGCACAGATACGCAGTATTTT. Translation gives CASSLGQSGGTDTQYF.

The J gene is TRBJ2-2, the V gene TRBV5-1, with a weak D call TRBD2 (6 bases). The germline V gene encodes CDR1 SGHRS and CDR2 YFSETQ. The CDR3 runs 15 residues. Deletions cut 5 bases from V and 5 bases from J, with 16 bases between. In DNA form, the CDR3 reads TGCGCCAGCAGACAAGGGGTGGCGGGGACCGGGGAGCTGTTTTTT. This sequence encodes CASRQGVAGTGELFF.

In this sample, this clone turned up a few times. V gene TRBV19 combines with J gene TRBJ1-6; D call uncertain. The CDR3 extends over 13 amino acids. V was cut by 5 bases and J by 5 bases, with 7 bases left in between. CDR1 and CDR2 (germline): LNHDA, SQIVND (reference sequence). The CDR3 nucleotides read TGTGCCAGTAGTGAGGTGAATAATTCACCCCTCCACTTT. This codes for CASSEVNNSPLHF.

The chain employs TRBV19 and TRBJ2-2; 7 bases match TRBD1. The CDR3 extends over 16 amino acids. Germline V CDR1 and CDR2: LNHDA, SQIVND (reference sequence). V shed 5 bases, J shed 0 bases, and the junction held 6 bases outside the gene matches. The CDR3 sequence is CASSLPGQTNTGELFF. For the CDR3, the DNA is TGTGCCAGTAGTCTTCCGGGACAGACGAACACCGGGGAGCTGTTTTTT.

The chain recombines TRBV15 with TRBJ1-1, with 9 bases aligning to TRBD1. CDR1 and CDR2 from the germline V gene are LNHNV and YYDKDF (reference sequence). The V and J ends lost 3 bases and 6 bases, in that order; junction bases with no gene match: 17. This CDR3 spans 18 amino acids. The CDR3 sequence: CATSRTDRGSGARSEAFF. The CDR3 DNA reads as TGTGCCACCAGCAGGACCGACAGGGGGAGTGGGGCGCGGTCTGAAGCTTTCTTT.